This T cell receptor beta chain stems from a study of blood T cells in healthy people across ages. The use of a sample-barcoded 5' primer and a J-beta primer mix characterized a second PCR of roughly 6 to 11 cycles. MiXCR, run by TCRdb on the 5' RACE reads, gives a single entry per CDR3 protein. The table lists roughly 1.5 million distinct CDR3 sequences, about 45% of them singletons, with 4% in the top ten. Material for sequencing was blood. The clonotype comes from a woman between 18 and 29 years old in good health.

The CDR3 region has the DNA TGTGCCAGCAGCTCCGGACCGGCCAATGACTACGAGCAGTACTTC. Protein product: CASSSGPANDYEQYF. The genes are TRBV7-2 and TRBJ2-7; D is uncertain. Germline CDR1 reads SGHTA; CDR2 reads FQGNSA. This CDR3 comprises 15 residues. V lost 4 bases and J 3 bases, leaving 16 bases between the germline ends.